Listed below are T cell receptor beta chains from one sample, sequenced in a study of blood T cell repertoires in COVID-19. Produced via immunoSEQ multiplex PCR; TCRdb's table is partial and in-frame only. The data contain around 200,000 clones, 89% of them singletons. Material for sequencing was PBMCs or T cells enriched from blood (not recorded which). These receptor sequences come from a woman aged 35 to 49 with acute COVID-19. CDR3s include the opening cysteine and the closing phenylalanine or tryptophan. D genes are given only for firm matches. Some rows mark clone size as missing; the rest say once, few, many or name a class of expanded clone.

D gene	V gene	J gene	clone size	CDR3 length	CDR3 protein	CDR3 DNA
-	TRBV18	TRBJ2-3	once	15	CASSPRALDTDTQYF	TGTGCCAGCTCACCACGAGCACTAGACACAGATACGCAGTATTTT
-	TRBV7-2	TRBJ1-1	-	14	CASSLGSMNTEAFF	TGTGCCAGCAGCTTAGGGAGCATGAACACTGAAGCTTTCTTT
TRBD2	TRBV7-2	TRBJ2-7	-	16	CASSSQPGAGPYEQYF	TGTGCCAGCAGCTCGCAGCCCGGAGCGGGGCCCTACGAGCAGTACTTC
-	TRBV7-7	TRBJ2-7	-	15	CASSLAADQASEQYF	TGTGCTAGCAGCTTAGCTGCAGACCAGGCGTCCGAGCAGTACTTC
TRBD2	TRBV24-1	TRBJ2-1	-	16	CATSDPGTSGRGEQFF	TGTGCCACCAGTGATCCCGGGACTAGCGGGAGAGGAGAGCAGTTCTTC
TRBD2	TRBV4-1	TRBJ2-1	-	15	CASRGLAGVYNEQFF	TGCGCCAGCAGGGGACTAGCGGGGGTGTACAATGAGCAGTTCTTC
TRBD2	TRBV2	TRBJ2-3	-	14	CASRGLAGELTQYF	TGTGCCAGCAGGGGACTAGCGGGAGAACTTACGCAGTATTTT
-	TRBV28	TRBJ1-2	-	14	CASSLFRVSYGYTF	TGTGCCAGCAGTTTGTTCCGGGTCTCATATGGCTACACCTTC
TRBD2	TRBV15	TRBJ2-3	-	15	CATSRTSGPTDTQYF	TGTGCCACCAGCAGGACTAGCGGGCCCACAGATACGCAGTATTTT
TRBD1	TRBV7-8	TRBJ1-5	-	17	CASSTWTGQGRIQPQHF	TGTGCCAGCAGCACGTGGACCGGACAGGGTCGAATTCAGCCCCAGCATTTT
-	TRBV19	TRBJ1-1	-	13	CASSIAVNTEAFF	TGTGCCAGTAGTATAGCGGTGAACACTGAAGCTTTCTTT
TRBD1	TRBV11-3	TRBJ1-1	-	14	CASSLQGANTEAFF	TGTGCCAGCAGCTTACAGGGGGCAAACACTGAAGCTTTCTTT
-	TRBV19	TRBJ2-7	-	14	CASSHPGGLYEQYF	TGTGCCAGTTCACATCCGGGGGGCCTGTACGAGCAGTACTTC
-	TRBV4-1	TRBJ1-4	-	15	CASSPAGEVNEKLFF	TGCGCCAGCAGCCCGGCGGGGGAGGTTAATGAAAAACTGTTTTTT
TRBD1	TRBV18	TRBJ1-5	once	15	CASSPGGQDHQPQHF	TGTGCCAGCTCACCAGGGGGACAGGATCATCAGCCCCAGCATTTT
-	TRBV5-6	TRBJ1-3	-	14	CASSREPLGNTIYF	TGTGCCAGCAGTCGAGAACCCCTTGGAAACACCATATATTTT
TRBD1	TRBV7-6	TRBJ2-5	-	16	CASSLVGTGVQETQYF	TGTGCCAGCAGCTTAGTAGGGACAGGGGTACAAGAGACCCAGTACTTC
-	TRBV7-9	TRBJ2-7	-	14	CASSPGLLAGEQYF	TGTGCCAGCAGCCCGGGACTTTTGGCGGGCGAGCAGTACTTC
-	TRBV18	TRBJ2-7	-	14	CASSPLDKGYEQYF	TGTGCCAGCTCACCGCTGGACAAGGGGTACGAGCAGTACTTC
-	TRBV9	TRBJ2-1	few	15	CASSVGWRGYNEQFF	TGTGCCAGCAGCGTAGGGTGGCGAGGATACAATGAGCAGTTCTTC
TRBD2	TRBV6-6	TRBJ2-3	-	15	CASSIAGALTDTQYF	TGTGCCAGCAGTATAGCGGGGGCCCTCACAGATACGCAGTATTTT
TRBD1	TRBV19	TRBJ1-1	-	15	CASSPGDRVNTEAFF	TGTGCCAGTAGTCCGGGAGACAGGGTGAACACTGAAGCTTTCTTT
-	TRBV19	TRBJ1-1	-	13	CASSMLSNTEAFF	TGTGCCAGTAGTATGTTGAGTAACACTGAAGCTTTCTTT
-	TRBV29-1	TRBJ2-6	-	18	CSVLWTSYSGGGANVLTF	TGCAGCGTTCTCTGGACTTCCTACTCCGGAGGTGGGGCCAACGTCCTGACTTTC
-	TRBV6-6	TRBJ2-2	many	17	CASSPRGGGRATGELFF	TGTGCCAGCAGTCCCCGAGGGGGGGGCCGGGCCACCGGGGAGCTGTTTTTT
TRBD1	TRBV19	TRBJ1-4	-	15	CASSIDRATNEKLFF	TGTGCCAGTAGTATTGACAGGGCAACTAATGAAAAACTGTTTTTT
TRBD2	TRBV9	TRBJ2-7	-	15	CASSATSVFTYEQYF	TGTGCCAGCAGCGCCACTAGCGTATTTACCTACGAGCAGTACTTC
-	TRBV19	TRBJ1-1	-	17	CASSIVFRGKRNTEAFF	TGTGCCAGTAGTATAGTCTTTAGGGGAAAGAGGAACACTGAAGCTTTCTTT
-	TRBV5-5	TRBJ1-1	-	14	CASSLYGVNTEAFF	TGTGCCAGCAGCTTGTACGGGGTCAACACTGAAGCTTTCTTT
TRBD2	TRBV2	TRBJ2-3	few	18	CASRKGLAGGPVADTQYF	TGTGCCAGCAGGAAGGGACTAGCGGGGGGGCCTGTCGCAGATACGCAGTATTTT
-	TRBV7-3	TRBJ1-6	-	16	CASRLRPQGYNSPLHF	TGTGCCAGCAGGCTTCGCCCTCAGGGTTATAATTCACCCCTCCACTTT
-	TRBV19	TRBJ1-6	-	12	CASRVGDSPLHF	TGTGCCAGTAGAGTCGGGGATTCACCCCTCCACTTT
-	TRBV27	TRBJ1-5	many	15	CASSLSKGLGQPQHF	TGTGCCAGCAGTTTATCGAAGGGGTTAGGTCAGCCCCAGCATTTT
-	TRBV19	TRBJ2-7	-	15	CASSSRDREVGEQYF	TGTGCCAGTAGTTCCCGTGACAGGGAGGTTGGCGAGCAGTACTTC
-	TRBV20-1	TRBJ2-1	-	11	CSASKRDEQFF	TGCAGTGCTAGCAAGCGGGATGAGCAGTTCTTC
TRBD2	TRBV19	TRBJ2-2	-	17	CASSIGLAGAKTGELFF	TGTGCCAGTAGTATTGGTCTAGCGGGAGCAAAAACCGGGGAGCTGTTTTTT
-	TRBV3-1/TRBV3-2	TRBJ2-7	-	14	CASSQYQGLEEQYF	TGTGCCAGCAGCCAATACCAGGGTCTAGAAGAGCAGTACTTC
-	TRBV19	TRBJ1-5	few	14	CASRFGGGNQPQHF	TGTGCCAGTAGATTCGGGGGGGGCAATCAGCCCCAGCATTTT
-	TRBV9	TRBJ2-2	once	14	CASSDGQNTGELFF	TGTGCCAGCAGCGACGGACAGAACACCGGGGAGCTGTTTTTT
-	TRBV6-1	TRBJ1-4	-	13	CASSEYRNEKLFF	TGTGCCAGCAGTGAGTACAGGAATGAAAAACTGTTTTTT
-	TRBV11-2	TRBJ1-2	-	14	CASSLVSGNYGYTF	TGTGCCAGCAGCTTAGTCTCAGGCAACTATGGCTACACCTTC
TRBD2	TRBV2	TRBJ2-1	-	17	CASSLGGTRSRDNEQFF	TGTGCCAGCAGTTTGGGGGGGACTAGATCTAGGGACAATGAGCAGTTCTTC
TRBD1	TRBV5-1	TRBJ2-1	-	17	CASSASSGTASYNEQFF	TGCGCCAGCAGCGCCTCCTCCGGGACAGCCTCCTACAATGAGCAGTTCTTC
-	TRBV11-2	TRBJ1-1	-	18	CASSSIGEGMVLNTEAFF	TGTGCCAGCAGCTCAATAGGGGAAGGGATGGTCCTAAACACTGAAGCTTTCTTT
-	TRBV7-9	TRBJ2-2	-	17	CASSLAQWATSFGELFF	TGTGCCAGCAGCTTAGCCCAGTGGGCGACTAGTTTCGGGGAGCTGTTTTTT
-	TRBV5-1	TRBJ1-1	-	13	CASSLQGSTEAFF	TGCGCCAGCAGCCTACAGGGATCCACTGAAGCTTTCTTT
TRBD2	TRBV4-1	TRBJ2-2	-	18	CASSQDSRGREGTGELFF	TGCGCCAGCAGCCAAGACTCCCGCGGGCGGGAGGGGACCGGGGAGCTGTTTTTT
-	TRBV5-6	TRBJ2-7	-	14	CASSPWDNLHEQYF	TGTGCCAGCAGCCCGTGGGACAATTTACACGAGCAGTACTTC
TRBD1	TRBV15	TRBJ2-3	-	14	CATSLGQSTDTQYF	TGTGCCACCAGCCTGGGACAGAGCACAGATACGCAGTATTTT
-	TRBV12-2	TRBJ1-4	-	14	CASRSDKPNEKLFF	TGTGCAAGTCGCTCAGACAAGCCAAATGAAAAACTGTTTTTT
TRBD1	TRBV9	TRBJ1-4	-	16	CASSAGDRGRDEKLFF	TGTGCCAGCAGCGCTGGGGACAGGGGTAGGGATGAAAAACTGTTTTTT
-	TRBV18	TRBJ2-3	-	14	CASSILDTTDTQYF	TGTGCCAGCTCAATCCTGGACACCACAGATACGCAGTATTTT
-	TRBV28	TRBJ1-1	-	13	CASSTRGGGEAFF	TGTGCCAGCAGTACCCGGGGAGGGGGAGAAGCTTTCTTT
TRBD2	TRBV3-1/TRBV3-2	TRBJ2-3	-	17	CASSRVASGGVGDTQYF	TGTGCCAGCAGCCGCGTTGCTAGCGGGGGGGTAGGGGATACGCAGTATTTT
TRBD2	TRBV10-3	TRBJ2-3	-	14	CAISDLAGEGTQYF	TGTGCCATCAGTGACCTAGCGGGAGAGGGTACGCAGTATTTT
-	TRBV5-1	TRBJ1-2	-	13	CASSTDSSYGYTF	TGCGCCAGCAGCACAGACAGCTCCTATGGCTACACCTTC
TRBD1	TRBV4-2	TRBJ2-1	-	15	CASSQAGQGHNEQFF	TGTGCCAGCAGCCAAGCGGGACAGGGCCACAATGAGCAGTTCTTC
TRBD2	TRBV7-9	TRBJ2-1	-	15	CASSPSGTPYNEQFF	TGTGCCAGCAGCCCTAGCGGAACACCTTACAATGAGCAGTTCTTC
-	TRBV27	TRBJ2-5	-	16	CASSLGSHRSGETQYF	TGTGCCAGCAGCTTAGGAAGTCACCGGTCGGGGGAGACCCAGTACTTC